Listed below are T cell receptor beta chains from one sample, sequenced in a study of shared clonotypes between healthy human individuals. Clones were read by immunoSEQ multiplex PCR, and TCRdb kept only the in-frame ones, dropping some. The data contain roughly 1,800,000 clones, around 96% of them singletons. The source material was naive CD8+ T cells sorted from blood. The source is a man aged 18 to 29 in good health. The CDR3 runs from the conserved cysteine through the conserved F or W. A D gene is named only where the DNA matches it firmly. Clone size is given for some rows only: seen once, a few or many times, or a class if the clone is expanded.

j_call d_call clone_size v_call cdr3_nt cdr3_aa
TRBJ2-3 - - TRBV30 TGTGCCTGGAGCGGAGACGAGACCACGGACAAGAGCACAGATACGCAGTATTTT CAWSGDETTDKSTDTQYF
TRBJ2-1 - - TRBV7-6 TGTGCCAGCAGACAATCAAACGGGATTGAGCAGTTCTTC CASRQSNGIEQFF
TRBJ2-7 TRBD1 - TRBV6-6 TGTGCCAGCAACCCCGTTGGGACAGGGAAGTACGAGCAGTACTTC CASNPVGTGKYEQYF
TRBJ1-3 - - TRBV7-9 TGTGCCAGCGGCGAGATTGCCGGAAACACCATATATTTT CASGEIAGNTIYF
TRBJ2-7 - - TRBV10-1 TGCGCCAGCTGGGGCTGGGCGGCCGACGCGTACGAGCAGTACTTC CASWGWAADAYEQYF
TRBJ2-3 - - TRBV2 TGTGCCAGCAGTGTTGATACGCAGTATTTT CASSVDTQYF
TRBJ1-3 - - TRBV27 TGTGCCAGCAGTGCCTTACGGGGAAACACCATATATTTT CASSALRGNTIYF
TRBJ1-6 TRBD1 - TRBV27 TGTGCCAGCAGACCCACAGGGGGCAGGGATTCACCCCTCCACTTT CASRPTGGRDSPLHF
TRBJ1-1 TRBD1 - TRBV7-9 TGTGCCAGCAGCTCAGTCACAGGGGCCACTGAAGCTTTCTTT CASSSVTGATEAFF
TRBJ2-1 TRBD2 - TRBV7-2 TGTGCCAGCAGTTTACTAGCGGGCTACAATGAGCAGTTCTTC CASSLLAGYNEQFF
TRBJ2-7 - - TRBV28 TGTGCCAGCAGTTTCCGCGAGGGGGTCCCAGGAGAGCACTTC CASSFREGVPGEHF
TRBJ1-1 - - TRBV5-1 TGCGCCAGCAGCTTGTGGAGGGTGAACACTGAAGCTTTCTTT CASSLWRVNTEAFF
TRBJ2-2 - - TRBV5-1 TGCGCCAGCAGCTCCCCTACTTCCACCGGGGAGCTGTTTTTT CASSSPTSTGELFF
TRBJ2-7 - - TRBV11-2 TGTGCCAGCAGCTTAGATCCGCCGGGACGGTCCTACGAGCAGTACTTC CASSLDPPGRSYEQYF
TRBJ2-5 TRBD2 - TRBV29-1 TGCAGCGTTGAACTGAGGACTAGCGGGTTTTTCCAAGAGACCCAGTACTTC CSVELRTSGFFQETQYF
TRBJ2-1 - once TRBV7-9 TGTGCCAGCAGCCAACGGACAGTTTACAATGAGCAGTTCTTC CASSQRTVYNEQFF
TRBJ1-5 - - TRBV27 TGTGCCAGCAGTTTCAGGGGTGGGATTCAGCCCCAGCATTTT CASSFRGGIQPQHF
TRBJ2-7 - - TRBV5-5 TGTGCCAGCAGCTTGTACTCCTACGAGCAGTACTTC CASSLYSYEQYF
TRBJ1-1 TRBD1 - TRBV7-9 TGTGCCAGCAGCTTAGCGACAGGGCTCAACACTGAAGCTTTCTTT CASSLATGLNTEAFF
TRBJ1-2 - - TRBV7-9 TGTGCCAGCAGCTTCGCAGCCAGCGACTATGGCTACACCTTC CASSFAASDYGYTF
TRBJ2-1 TRBD2 - TRBV2 TGTGCCAGCAGTGAACATCTACTAGCGGGGGGGGAATACAATGAGCAGTTCTTC CASSEHLLAGGEYNEQFF
TRBJ2-1 TRBD2 - TRBV27 TGTGCCAGCAGCCCGGGACTAGGGGGGGCTGAGCAGTTCTTC CASSPGLGGAEQFF
TRBJ2-1 - - TRBV30 TGTGCCTGGAGGCCTACCTCCTACAATGAGCAGTTCTTC CAWRPTSYNEQFF
TRBJ2-7 TRBD2 - TRBV7-2 TGTGCCAGCAGCTTAGGAGTTAGCGGGAGCATCTACGAGCAGTACTTC CASSLGVSGSIYEQYF
TRBJ2-7 TRBD2 - TRBV27 TGTGCCAGCAGTTTACGGGGCGGGAGCTCCTACGAGCAGTACTTC CASSLRGGSSYEQYF
TRBJ2-7 - - TRBV9 TGTGCCAGCAGTTTCCAGGGGCACTCCTACGAGCAGTACTTC CASSFQGHSYEQYF
TRBJ2-5 TRBD2 once TRBV2 TGTGCCAGCGGGGCCCTAGCGGGAGGGGAGACCCAGTACTTC CASGALAGGETQYF
TRBJ1-6 TRBD1 - TRBV27 TGTGCCAGCAGTCCACAGGGGACTAATAATTCACCCCTCCACTTT CASSPQGTNNSPLHF
TRBJ2-7 - once TRBV30 TGTGCCTGGAGTAGAGTAGCGCCCACCTACGAGCAGTACTTC CAWSRVAPTYEQYF
TRBJ2-2 - - TRBV19 TGTGCCAGTAGTATTGACGGGGCCGGGGAGCTGTTTTTT CASSIDGAGELFF
TRBJ2-7 TRBD2 once TRBV7-8 TGTGCCAGCAGCTTCGGCGGGGGGTTTAGGTACGAGCAGTACTTC CASSFGGGFRYEQYF
TRBJ1-1 - - TRBV19 TGTGCCAGTAGTATCGGGTGGCAGCCGAACACTGAAGCTTTCTTT CASSIGWQPNTEAFF
TRBJ1-2 TRBD1 - TRBV19 TGTGCCAGTAGTGGAATACAGGGGAACTATGGCTACACCTTC CASSGIQGNYGYTF
TRBJ2-3 - - TRBV28 TGTGCCACCAGCGGGCTTGAACAGGGAGTCACAGATACGCAGTATTTT CATSGLEQGVTDTQYF
TRBJ1-5 - - TRBV6-1 TGTGCCAGCAGTGATGGCGTTATAACTGGGGGCAATCAGCCCCAGCATTTT CASSDGVITGGNQPQHF
TRBJ2-2 TRBD2 - TRBV4-1 TGCGCCAGCAGCCAAGATAGAAGGAGCGGGGGCACCGGGGAGCTGTTTTTT CASSQDRRSGGTGELFF
TRBJ2-7 - - TRBV7-2 TGTGCCAGCAGCTCCTCCGGGACACACTACGAGCAGTACTTC CASSSSGTHYEQYF
TRBJ2-7 - few TRBV11-2 TGTGCCAGCAGCTTAGAACAGGACTACGAGCAGTACTTC CASSLEQDYEQYF
TRBJ2-7 - - TRBV9 TGTGCCAGCAGCCCCGGAGGGGACGAGCAGTACTTC CASSPGGDEQYF
TRBJ2-7 TRBD1 - TRBV11-2 TGTGCCAGCAGCTTAGGGGACCAGGGGGACGAGCAGTACTTC CASSLGDQGDEQYF
TRBJ2-7 - - TRBV28 TGTGCCAGCACCGACCCCGGCAGCTACGAGCAGTACTTC CASTDPGSYEQYF
TRBJ2-1 TRBD2 - TRBV5-6 TGTGCCAGCAGCTTCGGGACTAGCTCCTACAATGAGCAGTTCTTC CASSFGTSSYNEQFF
TRBJ2-6 - - TRBV27 TGTGCCAGCAGTTTATGGGGGGCTGGGGCCAACGTCCTGACTTTC CASSLWGAGANVLTF
TRBJ2-3 TRBD2 - TRBV7-6 TGTGCCAGCAGCGGGACTAAAACTAGCACAGATACGCAGTATTTT CASSGTKTSTDTQYF
TRBJ1-5 TRBD1 once TRBV27 TGTGCCAGCAGTCCTGGGACAGCATATCAGCCCCAGCATTTT CASSPGTAYQPQHF
TRBJ2-7 - - TRBV7-9 TGTGCCAGCAGCTTACCCGACGGACTCTCCTACGAGCAGTACTTC CASSLPDGLSYEQYF
TRBJ1-1 - - TRBV7-9 TGTGCCAGCAGCTTATTTACGAACACTGAAGCTTTCTTT CASSLFTNTEAFF